Listed below are T cell receptor beta chains from one sample, sequenced in a study of blood T cell repertoires in COVID-19. TCRdb's table, derived via immunoSEQ multiplex PCR, lists solely in-frame clones and lacks some. The repertoire holds under 300,000 clones, with about 88% as singletons. The sequencing sample was made of peripheral blood. Receptor source: a woman in her forties who had recovered from COVID-19. CDR3s include the opening cysteine and the closing phenylalanine or tryptophan. A D gene is named only where the DNA matches it firmly. Where a row states a size, it is once, few, many or the class of an expanded clone; other rows omit it.

d_call	v_call	j_call	clone_size	cdr3_nt	cdr3_aa
TRBD1	TRBV19	TRBJ1-5	NA	TGTGCCAGTAGTATGGGGACAGGGTCTGCTCAGCCCCAGCATTTT	CASSMGTGSAQPQHF
TRBD1	TRBV19	TRBJ1-1	NA	TGTGCCAGTAACGCTAGGCAGGGGGCAGGCGCTGAAGCTTTCTTT	CASNARQGAGAEAFF
NA	TRBV21-1	TRBJ1-2	NA	TGTGCCAGCCCTGGAGGGGGCCGGGACAGGGGAGAGGAAAGCTTC	CASPGGGRDRGEESF
TRBD2	TRBV7-2	TRBJ2-7	NA	TGTGCCAGCAGCCAACCGAAGACTAGCGGGAGTTTTGAGCAGTACTTC	CASSQPKTSGSFEQYF
NA	TRBV5-1	TRBJ2-4	NA	TGCGCCAGCAGCTCGGAGACCGCGAGGGACATTCAGTACTTC	CASSSETARDIQYF
NA	TRBV6-6	TRBJ1-1	NA	TGTGCCAGCAGTTACCCCAGGGGCCCACGAGGCCCTGAAGCTTTCTTT	CASSYPRGPRGPEAFF
TRBD1	TRBV6-5	TRBJ1-2	NA	TGTGCCAGCATAGTCGCAGGGCGACAGGGCTATGGCTACACCTTC	CASIVAGRQGYGYTF
NA	TRBV18	TRBJ2-7	NA	TGTGCCAGCTCACCTCTAGCGTCGACCTACGAGCAGTACTTC	CASSPLASTYEQYF
TRBD1	TRBV7-6	TRBJ1-6	NA	TGTGCCAGCAGCCTTACCGGGACAGGGGACGAATATAATTCACCCCTCCACTTT	CASSLTGTGDEYNSPLHF
TRBD2	TRBV20-1	TRBJ2-1	NA	TGCAGTGCTAGTGTGCCTAGCGGGAGATACAATGAGCAGTTCTTC	CSASVPSGRYNEQFF
NA	TRBV6-5	TRBJ2-7	NA	TGTGCCAGCAGCGGAGTAGGGGTAAGGGGCGAGCAGTACTTC	CASSGVGVRGEQYF
TRBD2	TRBV7-9	TRBJ2-5	NA	TGTGCCAGCAGCTTAGGGACTAGCGGATGGCAAGAGACCCAGTACTTC	CASSLGTSGWQETQYF
NA	TRBV7-2	TRBJ1-1	NA	TGTGCCAGCAGCAGATTCACAGCACTCCCGAACACTGAAGCTTTCTTT	CASSRFTALPNTEAFF
NA	TRBV2	TRBJ2-3	NA	TGTGCCAGCAGTGACGGCAGGGGCACAGATACGCAGTATTTT	CASSDGRGTDTQYF
TRBD2	TRBV7-2	TRBJ2-2	NA	TGTGCCAGCAGCCCTGGGGGACTAGCGGGAGGGCTTAGCACCGGGGAGCTGTTTTTT	CASSPGGLAGGLSTGELFF
NA	TRBV6-5	TRBJ1-2	NA	TGTGCCAGCAGTTACAGTACCGGGACACACTATGGCTACACCTTC	CASSYSTGTHYGYTF
TRBD1	TRBV28	TRBJ2-3	NA	TGTGCCAGCAGTTCGACAGGGGGTGGCGCAGATACGCAGTATTTT	CASSSTGGGADTQYF
TRBD1	TRBV6-5	TRBJ2-2	NA	TGTGCCAGCAGTTACGGCCAGGGGGCCGGGGAGCTGTTTTTT	CASSYGQGAGELFF
TRBD1	TRBV3-1/TRBV3-2	TRBJ2-7	few	TGTGCCAGCAGCCGGACAGGGCCCCCCTACGAGCAGTACTTC	CASSRTGPPYEQYF
NA	TRBV10-2	TRBJ1-1	NA	TGCGCCAGCATCCAGACAGAGACTTCGAGCACTGAAGCTTTCTTT	CASIQTETSSTEAFF